This T cell receptor (beta chain) was sequenced for a study of CD8 T cells in Susac syndrome. RNA amounts of roughly 0.45 to 1 ug underwent reverse transcription with random hexamers. TCRdb reanalysed the immunoSEQ multiplex PCR reads using MiXCR and keeps one entry per CDR3 protein. The sample yields about 440,000 distinct CDR3 sequences, 85% to 90% seen once. The V and J ends lost 2 bases and 3 bases respectively, with 11 bases between them. Germline CDR1 and CDR2: SGHRS and YFSETQ. The CDR3 extends over 14 amino acids. The clonotype was recovered from a human donor with multiple sclerosis. The chain carries TRBV5-1 and TRBJ1-1; no reliable D call. Sequenced: CD8+ T cells from PBMCs. CDR3 loop: CASSLWSGDTEAFF. For the CDR3, the DNA is TGCGCCAGCAGCTTATGGAGCGGGGACACTGAAGCTTTCTTT.